These T cell receptor beta chains were read from a single sample in a study of shared clonotypes between healthy human individuals. Sequenced by immunoSEQ multiplex PCR; TCRdb stores in-frame clones only, minus some. The sample contains under 1,100,000 clones, approximately 72% of which appear only once. The sample consisted of memory CD4+ T cells sorted from blood. All receptors derive from a man between 18 and 29 years old in good health. CDR3s include the opening cysteine and the closing phenylalanine or tryptophan. Clone size is not always given. Where it is, it says once, few, many or a class for expanded clones.

clone_size | v_call | cdr3_aa
. | TRBV28 | CASSFPTGGGSGNTIYF
few | TRBV9 | CASSPRYRDNYEQYF
. | TRBV9 | CASSVGTGPYEQYF
. | TRBV11-2 | CASSLDGTGTEAFF
. | TRBV7-2 | CASSLFIVAGALSYEQYF
. | TRBV6-5 | CASRGGISYEQYF
. | TRBV7-9 | CASSSSGPRGQYF
. | TRBV18 | CASSPPSGTAYNEQFF
. | TRBV5-6 | CASSQGDKNTEAFF
. | TRBV7-7 | CASSLDWSAPQYF
few | TRBV30 | CAWSVQGTSTDTQYF
once | TRBV19 | CASSRDDYYGYTF
. | TRBV30 | CAWREKDRAYGYTF
few | TRBV28 | CASRQGPEKLFF
. | TRBV28 | CASSSFRAGHSNQPQHF
. | TRBV2 | CASSFETSSTGYTF
few | TRBV2 | CASSPRGNQPQHF
. | TRBV5-1 | CASSLRASAQETQYF
few | TRBV28 | CASSRYGYTF
. | TRBV5-1 | CASSLVEAMNTEAFF
. | TRBV19 | CASSITRSEGRAFF
. | TRBV7-7 | CARARGGYSGNTGELFF
. | TRBV5-1 | CASTLLAGSDTQYF
. | TRBV7-6 | CASSLRGPGTGGSPLHF
. | TRBV7-2 | CASSFNGGGYGYTF
once | TRBV6-5 | CASSQGGGPGYF
. | TRBV7-2 | CASSQLRWGGRSPLHF
once | TRBV7-2 | CASSFKVTGELFF
. | TRBV10-3 | CAISDRVSNTEAFF
. | TRBV27 | CASSSRDRGFLEQYF
. | TRBV30 | CAWNMNRDQPQHF